This T cell receptor (beta chain) was recorded in a study of blood T cell repertoires in COVID-19. The repertoire was sequenced with immunoSEQ multiplex PCR; TCRdb's copy has only in-frame clones and lacks some. In the table there are approximately 470,000 clones, about 85% of which are singletons. V was pared by 4 bases and J by 3 bases, with 12 bases between. The CDR3 spans 14 residues. The germline V gene encodes CDR1 SEHNR and CDR2 FQNEAQ (reference sequence). The chain combines TRBV7-9 with TRBJ1-1, with TRBD1 as a possible D gene (5 bases). The sample taken for sequencing was PBMCs or T cells enriched from blood (not recorded which). The origin of this receptor is a woman aged 18-29 years who had recovered from COVID-19. CDR3 nucleotides: TGTGCCAGCAGCTCCCCCGGACACTACACTGAAGCTTTCTTT. It codes for CASSSPGHYTEAFF.